This T cell receptor beta chain was recorded in a study of control samples from healthy donors and cancer patients. Method: immunoSEQ multiplex PCR; TCRdb's copy keeps in-frame clones and lacks some. Among tens of thousands of clones listed, around 94% were seen once. Trimming took 0 bases from V and 3 from J; bases not matched to a gene: 3. The CDR3 has 15 amino acids. The V gene's germline CDR1 is SGHNT and CDR2 YYREEE (reference sequence). The sequencing sample was made of PBMCs. The genes are TRBV5-4 and TRBJ1-1; 9 bases line up with TRBD1. This sequence was found in a man between 25 and 39 years old with colorectal cancer. As DNA, the CDR3 is TGTGCCAGCAGCTTGGCAACAGGGGGCGACACTGAAGCTTTCTTT. It is translated as CASSLATGGDTEAFF.